This T cell receptor beta chain is drawn from a study of CD8 T cells in Susac syndrome. An amount of RNA that ranged from 0.5 to 1 ug was reverse transcribed with random hexamers. One entry per CDR3 protein results from TCRdb running MiXCR on the immunoSEQ multiplex PCR reads. Found here are more than 150,000 distinct CDR3 sequences, roughly 95% of them singletons; the top ten hold around 0.12%. About this clonotype: Its antigen remains unidentified.

Germline V gene lookup returns CDR1 LGHNA and CDR2 YSLEER. The ends were cut back, 0 bases at V and 7 bases at J, with 21 bases in the middle. The CDR3 is 17 amino acids. Findings and caveats of the study: As the study acknowledged, the number of individuals in its TCR sequencing and HLA analysis was relatively small.

The source is a human donor with Susac syndrome. The sequenced sample was CD4+ T cells from PBMCs. The chain carries TRBV4-3 and TRBJ2-5; a weak D match, TRBD2 (7 bases). CDR3 in amino acids: CASSQDGGGGPGGTQYF. Written as DNA, the CDR3 is TGCGCCAGCAGCCAAGATGGTGGCGGGGGCCCTGGTGGGACCCAGTACTTC.